Below are 31 T cell receptor beta chains sequenced from a single sample in a study of T cells in Graves' hyperthyroidism and ophthalmopathy. TCR beta CDR3 regions were amplified from RNA. HTBI primers drove first-round RT-PCR of the TCR CDR3. TCRdb redid the calling of the multiplex PCR reads with MiXCR, one entry per CDR3 protein. Here the sample spans hundreds of thousands of distinct CDR3 sequences, less than 25% being singletons. Sequencing was done on a sample of blood. The source of these receptors is a man younger than 40 with Graves' ophthalmopathy.

The V gene is TRBV19, the J gene TRBJ2-1; possibly TRBD1 for D (6 bases). The V end lost 4 bases, the J end lost 2 bases, and 6 bases lay between the germline ends. Germline V gene lookup returns CDR1 LNHDA and CDR2 SQIVND (reference sequence). This CDR3 region has 13 residues. In nucleotides, the CDR3 is TGTGCCAGTAGTAGGGACACCTACAATGAGCAGTTCTTC. This gives the protein CASSRDTYNEQFF.

The chain has TRBV4-3 and TRBJ2-3, with a tentative D call TRBD2 (6 bases). The CDR3 sequence is 17 residues long. V lost 0 bases, J lost 1 base, and 14 bases lay in between. From germline, CDR1 is LGHNA and CDR2 YSLEER. The CDR3 is CASSQDPGPGGTDTQYF. CDR3 DNA sequence: TGCGCCAGCAGCCAAGATCCCGGACCGGGAGGCACAGATACGCAGTATTTT.

This chain links TRBV11-2 with TRBJ2-7; a weak D match, TRBD2 (5 bases). CDR3 length: 20 amino acids. Germline V gene sequence: CDR1 SGHAT, CDR2 FQNNGV. Trimming removed 1 base at V and 0 bases at J, with 25 bases between. The chain's CDR3 is CASSLGPSSRRGLSSYEQYF. The CDR3 bases are TGTGCCAGCAGCTTAGGCCCGTCTAGCAGGAGAGGACTGAGCTCCTACGAGCAGTACTTC. Together with reference TRBV11-2 and TRBJ2-7, the CDR3 gives the full variable domain: EAGVAQSPRYKIIEKRQSVAFWCNPISGHATLYWYQQILGQGPKLLIQFQNNGVVDDSQLPKDRFSAERLKGVDSTLKIQPAKLEDSAVYLCASSLGPSSRRGLSSYEQYFGPGTRLTVT.

This clonotype was detected ten times or more. The chain couples TRBV5-1 to TRBJ2-5; tentative D call: TRBD1 (6 bases). Germline CDR1 is SGHRS and CDR2 is YFSETQ. The V gene lost 3 bases and the J gene lost 1 base, with 13 bases spanning the gap. There are 15 residues in the CDR3. This CDR3 is CASSSPDRPQETQYF. The CDR3 coding sequence is TGCGCCAGCAGCTCCCCTGACAGGCCCCAAGAGACCCAGTACTTC.

The chain has TRBV6-5 and TRBJ1-1; D remains ambiguous. The V end was cut by 2 bases, the J end by 1 base, with 8 bases between. CDR1 MNHEY and CDR2 SVGAGI come from the germline V gene. The CDR3 length is 14 residues. In DNA form, the CDR3 reads TGTGCCAGCAGTTACCTTGGCGGGAACACTGAAGCTTTCTTT. It encodes CASSYLGGNTEAFF.

This clonotype was detected many times. The chain employs TRBV20-1 and TRBJ2-3; D not resolved. Trimming took off 5 bases at V and 4 bases at J, with 19 bases between the two ends. CDR3 length: 15 amino acids. Germline CDR1 and CDR2: DFQATT and SNEGSKA (reference sequence). DNA for the CDR3: TGCAGTGCTCCCCAGAAATTTTACTGGGCAGATACGCAGTATTTT. This codes for CSAPQKFYWADTQYF.

This clonotype was picked up a small number of times. The chain carries TRBV24-1 and TRBJ2-1; 11 bases are shared with TRBD2. V shed 12 bases and J 6 bases; nucleotides not matched to a gene: 12. From germline, CDR1 is KGHDR and CDR2 SFDVKD. This CDR3 has 15 amino acids. CDR3 sequence (DNA): TGTGCCTCCGGGACTAGCGGCTTGAGGGCCAATGAGCAGTTCTTC. It yields the protein CASGTSGLRANEQFF.

This clonotype has more than one count but fewer than ten. J is TRBJ1-5 and V is TRBV28; D not certain. This CDR3 is 13 amino acids long. The germline V gene has CDR1 MDHEN and CDR2 SYDVKM. The V end was cut by 1 base, the J end by 7 bases, with 8 bases between. The CDR3 spells CASSLLDFQPQHF. The DNA for the CDR3 is TGTGCCAGCAGTTTATTGGACTTCCAGCCCCAGCATTTT.

This clonotype was found many times. V gene TRBV30 combines with J gene TRBJ2-3, with 7 positions matching TRBD2. The CDR3 covers 14 residues. The germline CDR1 and CDR2 sequences are GTSNPN and SVGIG (reference sequence). Losses at the gene ends were 4 bases for V and 6 bases for J; bases not matched to a gene: 10. The CDR3 protein is CAWIPRLATDTQYF. The CDR3 DNA follows: TGTGCCTGGATCCCGCGACTAGCCACGGATACGCAGTATTTT.

The sample holds a few counts of this clonotype. The rearrangement joins TRBV25-1 to TRBJ2-1; D is unclear. Per the germline V gene, CDR1 is MGHDK and CDR2 is SYGVNS. The germline V and J ends were trimmed by 1 base and 8 bases, with 9 bases remaining between them. The CDR3 runs to 13 residues. The CDR3 region is CASSEFVRDEQFF. Written as DNA, the CDR3 is TGTGCCAGCAGTGAATTTGTTAGGGATGAGCAGTTCTTC.

This clonotype was seen more than once but under ten times. J is TRBJ1-2 and V is TRBV20-1; D unclear. The CDR3 length is 14 residues. In germline, CDR1 is DFQATT, CDR2 SNEGSKA (reference sequence). The ends were cut back, 3 bases at V and 5 bases at J, with 16 bases in the middle. CDR3 coding DNA: TGCAGTGCTAGCCAGTACAGCCTTCAGTATGGCTACACCTTC. It encodes CSASQYSLQYGYTF.

This clonotype was recorded a few times. An end of the junction does not agree with germline; a read error may underlie this. The chain joins TRBV7-2 to TRBJ2-7; D tentatively reads TRBD1 or TRBD2 (5 bases each). The CDR3 has 13 amino acids. Per the germline V gene, CDR1 is SGHTA and CDR2 is FQGNSA. CDR3 bases: TGTGCCAGCAGCTTAGGGGGACCGTACGAGCGGTACTTC. Protein: CASSLGGPYERYF.

This chain uses TRBV11-3 with TRBJ2-5, with 8 bases that match TRBD2. The CDR3 totals 15 residues. Germline loops: CDR1 SGHNT, CDR2 YENEEA. V gave up 1 base and J gave up 5 bases; unmatched junction bases: 6. This CDR3 is CASSLGTSTLETQYF. Here the CDR3 DNA reads TGTGCCAGCAGCTTAGGGACTAGCACTCTCGAGACCCAGTACTTC.

V usage is TRBV27 and J usage is TRBJ1-5; D is unclear. V lost 8 bases, J lost 5 bases, and 13 bases lay in between. Per germline, CDR1 MNHEY and CDR2 SMNVEV (reference sequence). The CDR3 contains 13 residues. The chain's CDR3 is CASAPAGDQPQHF. The DNA of the CDR3 is TGTGCCAGCGCCCCGGCAGGAGATCAGCCCCAGCATTTT.

Many counts were recorded for this clonotype. J is TRBJ2-6 and V is TRBV7-8, with D unresolved. The V gene lost 3 bases and the J gene lost 8 bases, with 14 bases spanning the gap. Germline values: CDR1 SGHVS, CDR2 FQNEAQ. The CDR3 has 15 residues. The CDR3 DNA sequence: TGTGCCAGCAGCTTCCGGGCTCGGCGCACCAACGTCCTGACTTTC. Translated, it gives CASSFRARRTNVLTF.

The gene calls are TRBV5-5 and TRBJ2-2; TRBD2 matches 13 bases. The germline V gene encodes CDR1 SGHKS and CDR2 YYEKEE (reference sequence). The CDR3 is 17 amino acids. The ends lost 4 bases at V and 1 base at J; junction bases unmatched: 4. CDR3 residues: CASSRGLAGMNTGELFF. For the CDR3, the DNA is TGTGCCAGCAGCAGGGGACTAGCGGGGATGAACACCGGGGAGCTGTTTTTT.

V is TRBV20-1 and J is TRBJ2-7; D remains ambiguous. Trimming cost V 5 bases and J 4 bases, with 12 bases left between them. This CDR3 is built from 12 residues. Germline loops: CDR1 DFQATT, CDR2 SNEGSKA (reference sequence). The CDR3 loop is CSAGIVGYEQYF. In DNA, the CDR3 is TGCAGTGCTGGGATCGTCGGGTACGAGCAGTACTTC.

This clonotype has a single count. The chain recombines TRBV14 with TRBJ2-7; possibly TRBD1 for D (6 bases). CDR1 and CDR2 from the germline V gene are SGHDN and FVKESK. Trimming took 0 bases from V and 3 from J, leaving 9 bases between them. The CDR3 spans 14 residues. The CDR3 DNA is TGTGCCAGCAGCCAAGATCCAGGGGACTACGAGCAGTACTTC. This sequence encodes CASSQDPGDYEQYF.

The chain is built from TRBV10-3 and TRBJ2-7; no clear D. CDR3 length equals 13 residues. Germline values: CDR1 ENHRY, CDR2 SYGVKD. With 3 bases removed from V and 6 bases from J, the gap between germline ends came to 12 bases. The CDR3, as DNA: TGTGCCATCAGTGACCCGACCCTTTTCGAGCAGTACTTC. Translation: CAISDPTLFEQYF.

Comment on this clonotype: Possible read error: a much larger clone is one base away. This rearrangement joins TRBV12-3 or TRBV12-4 to TRBJ2-5; 8 bases are shared with TRBD2. The length of the CDR3 is 16 residues. This chain's CDR3 is CTSSPPLAVNQETQYF. CDR3 DNA: TGTACCAGCAGCCCCCCACTAGCGGTGAACCAAGAGACCCAGTACTTC.

This clonotype has just a few counts. The CDR3 is CASSLVASDTGELFF. The DNA for the CDR3 is TGTGCCAGCAGTTTAGTCGCGAGCGACACCGGGGAGCTGTTTTTT. The genes are TRBV12-3 or TRBV12-4 and TRBJ2-2; D call uncertain. The germline V and J ends were trimmed by 1 base and 3 bases, with 9 bases remaining between them. The CDR3 runs 15 residues.

The chain has TRBV2 and TRBJ2-2; 7 bases map to TRBD1. Germline-derived CDR1 and CDR2 are SNHLY and FYNNEI. The junction had 12 bases not matched to a gene; V was cut back by 6 bases and J by 2 bases. This CDR3 has 17 amino acids. The CDR3 DNA reads TGTGCCAGCAGCTTATATCAAGACAGGGCTAACACCGGGGAGCTGTTTTTT. Protein product: CASSLYQDRANTGELFF.

This chain connects TRBV7-9 to TRBJ1-1; tentatively, D is TRBD1 (5 bases). Germline V gene lookup returns CDR1 SEHNR and CDR2 FQNEAQ (reference sequence). This CDR3 is 18 amino acids long. Trimming shortened V by 2 bases and J by 0 bases, and 19 bases separated the two germline ends. The CDR3 DNA sequence: TGTGCCAGCAGCTTACCTGCGGGGGGGGGTTGGATGAACACTGAAGCTTTCTTT. Protein: CASSLPAGGGWMNTEAFF.

The chain has TRBV20-1 and TRBJ2-2; TRBD2 matches 8 bases. CDR1 is DFQATT, CDR2 SNEGSKA, per germline (reference sequence). The CDR3 has 15 residues. Unmatched junction bases numbered 9, after V lost 3 bases and J lost 6 bases. CDR3 region: CSASVGTRRSGELFF. CDR3 bases: TGCAGTGCTAGTGTAGGGACTAGAAGGTCCGGGGAGCTGTTTTTT.

This clonotype has a handful of counts. The chain links TRBV9 to TRBJ1-1, with D perhaps TRBD1 (5 bases). Deletions cut 0 bases from V and 4 bases from J, with 10 bases between. CDR1 and CDR2 from the germline V gene are SGDLS and YYNGEE. The CDR3 spans 14 residues. CDR3 nucleotide sequence: TGTGCCAGCAGCGTAGCGGTAGGGGCCACTGAAGCTTTCTTT. Protein: CASSVAVGATEAFF. The full variable domain, with the rest looked up from reference TRBV9 and TRBJ1-1, is DSGVTQTPKHLITATGQRVTLRCSPRSGDLSVYWYQQSLDQGLQFLIQYYNGEERAKGNILERFSAQQFPDLHSELNLSSLELGDSALYFCASSVAVGATEAFFGQGTRLTVV.

The chain recombines TRBV6-2 or TRBV6-3 with TRBJ2-3; unclear D gene. Trimming removed 6 bases from V and 5 bases from J, with 6 bases in between. The CDR3 has 11 amino acids. Germline CDR1 reads MNHEY; CDR2 reads SVGEGT. In DNA, the CDR3 is TGTGCCAGCAGGAATGTAGATACGCAGTATTTT. This gives the protein CASRNVDTQYF.

The chain couples TRBV4-1 to TRBJ2-1; a weak D match, TRBD2 (7 bases). This CDR3 is 17 amino acids long. The germline V gene has CDR1 MGHRA and CDR2 YSYEKL. The ends were cut back, 4 bases at V and 5 bases at J, with 21 bases in the middle. CDR3 coding DNA: TGCGCCAGCAGCCGGTTAAGCGGGGCCCAGGGGAACAATGAGCAGTTCTTC. It yields the protein CASSRLSGAQGNNEQFF.

The chain links TRBV29-1 to TRBJ2-2; 8 bases line up with TRBD2. Per germline, CDR1 SQVTM and CDR2 ANQGSEA. The ends lost 3 bases at V and 6 bases at J; junction bases unmatched: 3. This CDR3 is built from 13 residues. CDR3 bases: TGCAGCGTTGATGGCGGGAGGCCCGGGGAGCTGTTTTTT. It is translated as CSVDGGRPGELFF.

The rearrangement uses TRBV5-1 and TRBJ2-5; 11 bases match TRBD1. The CDR3 length is 15 residues. V gave up 0 bases and J gave up 4 bases; unmatched junction bases: 2. The V gene's germline CDR1 is SGHRS and CDR2 YFSETQ. Written as DNA, the CDR3 is TGCGCCAGCAGCTTGGGGACAGGGGGCATAGAGACCCAGTACTTC. This encodes CASSLGTGGIETQYF.

This clonotype was picked up a small number of times. The chain is built from TRBV14 and TRBJ1-3; TRBD1 aligns across 8 bases. The CDR3 extends over 14 amino acids. Germline V gene data show CDR1 as SGHDN and CDR2 as FVKESK. V lost 3 bases and J lost 2; bases outside the gene matches: 0. The CDR3 nucleotides read TGTGCCAGCAGCCAGGACAGGGCTGGAAACACCATATATTTT. This codes for CASSQDRAGNTIYF.

The rearrangement joins TRBV28 to TRBJ2-2, with TRBD2 matching 9 bases. Germline V gene sequence: CDR1 MDHEN, CDR2 SYDVKM. This CDR3 contains 17 residues. The trim removed 2 bases at V and 4 bases at J, leaving 8 bases unmatched. The CDR3 here is CASSLGSTSGITGELFF. In nucleotides, the CDR3 is TGTGCCAGCAGTTTAGGTTCGACTAGCGGCATCACCGGGGAGCTGTTTTTT.